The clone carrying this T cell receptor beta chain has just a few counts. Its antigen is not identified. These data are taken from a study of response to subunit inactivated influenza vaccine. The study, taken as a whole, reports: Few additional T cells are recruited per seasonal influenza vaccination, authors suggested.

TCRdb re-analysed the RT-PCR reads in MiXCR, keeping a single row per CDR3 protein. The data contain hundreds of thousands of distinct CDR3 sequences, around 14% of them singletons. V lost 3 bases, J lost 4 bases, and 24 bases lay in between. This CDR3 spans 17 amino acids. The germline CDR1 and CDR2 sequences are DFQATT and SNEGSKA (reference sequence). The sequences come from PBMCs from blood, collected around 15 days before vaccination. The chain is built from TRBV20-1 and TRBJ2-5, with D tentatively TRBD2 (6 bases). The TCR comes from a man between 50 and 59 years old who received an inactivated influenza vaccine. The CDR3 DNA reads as TGCAGTGCTAGCACTAGCACCGGGACGCCCCAACCAGAGACCCAGTACTTC. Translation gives CSASTSTGTPQPETQYF.